The source of this TCR beta chain is a study of blood T cell repertoires in COVID-19. Background on the study: Whether acute or convalescent, the COVID-19 samples came from the United States, Italy and Spain. T cells, B-cell-depleted T cells, or PBMCs supplied cDNA or gDNA.

Source study methods: Amplification of reference gene primers provided the estimated nucleated cell counts. TCRdb's table, derived via immunoSEQ multiplex PCR, lists solely in-frame clones and lacks some. The DNA gave D and trimming, while V, J and clone size come from that table. The sample lists about 52,000 clones; roughly four fifths were seen once. Seattle patients were enrolled while actively infected and followed longitudinally. From germline, CDR1 is MNHEY and CDR2 SVGAGI. The CDR3 totals 16 residues. After removal of 4 bases from V and 4 bases from J, the junction contained 13 bases not matched to a gene.

The gene calls are TRBV6-5 and TRBJ2-7; 7 bases map to TRBD2. What was sequenced was peripheral blood. The receptor's source is a woman aged 80 or over with COVID-19, enrolled during active disease. CDR3 loop: CASSSHPGGFWYEQYF. CDR3 nucleotide sequence: TGTGCCAGCAGTTCGCACCCGGGGGGTTTTTGGTACGAGCAGTACTTC.